The clone carrying this TCR beta chain was recorded at least ten times. Its antigen is not identified. One entry per CDR3 protein, called by TCRdb with MiXCR from the 5' RACE reads. There are 600,000 to 750,000 distinct CDR3 sequences in the sample; 12% occur only once, and under 15% lies in the top ten. CDR3 length equals 15 residues. V lost 6 bases and J 4 bases, leaving 16 bases between the germline ends. CDR1 SGHTA and CDR2 FQGNSA come from the germline V gene. The sample originates from a study of T cells after yellow fever vaccination. Study-wide findings and caveats: One caveat is that FACS-sorted repertoires could contain abundant clonotypes contaminating from the bulk population. At around 96% for CD4 and just over 85% for CD8, most primary-vaccination clones showed up again after the booster.

Sample: PBMCs, taken on the day of the yellow fever booster vaccination. The receptor's source is a man aged 25 to 40 who received the YFV17D yellow fever vaccine. The gene calls are TRBV7-2 and TRBJ1-5; D gene unclear. Written as DNA, the CDR3 is TGTGCCAGCAGTTTATGGGCTACGAATAATCAGCCCCAGCATTTT. It translates to CASSLWATNNQPQHF.